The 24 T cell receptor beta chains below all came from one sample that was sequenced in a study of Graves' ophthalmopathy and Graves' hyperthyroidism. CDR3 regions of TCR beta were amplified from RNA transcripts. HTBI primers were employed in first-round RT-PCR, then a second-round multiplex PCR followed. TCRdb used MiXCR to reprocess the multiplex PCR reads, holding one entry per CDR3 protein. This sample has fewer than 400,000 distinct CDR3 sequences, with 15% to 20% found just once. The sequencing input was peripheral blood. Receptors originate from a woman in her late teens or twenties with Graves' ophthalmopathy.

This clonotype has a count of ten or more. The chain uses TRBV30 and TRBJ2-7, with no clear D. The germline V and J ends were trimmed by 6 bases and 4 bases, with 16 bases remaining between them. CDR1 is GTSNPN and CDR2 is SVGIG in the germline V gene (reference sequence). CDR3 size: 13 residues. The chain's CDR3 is CACSGLLPYEQYF. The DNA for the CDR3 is TGTGCCTGCTCGGGCCTTCTCCCTTACGAGCAGTACTTC.

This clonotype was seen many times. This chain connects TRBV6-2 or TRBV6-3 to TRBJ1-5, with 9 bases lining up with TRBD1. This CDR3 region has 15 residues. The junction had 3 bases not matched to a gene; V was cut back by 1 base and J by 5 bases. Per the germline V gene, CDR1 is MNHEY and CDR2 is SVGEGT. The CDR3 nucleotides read TGTGCCAGCAGTTACTGGGGACAGGGCGATCAGCCCCAGCATTTT. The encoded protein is CASSYWGQGDQPQHF.

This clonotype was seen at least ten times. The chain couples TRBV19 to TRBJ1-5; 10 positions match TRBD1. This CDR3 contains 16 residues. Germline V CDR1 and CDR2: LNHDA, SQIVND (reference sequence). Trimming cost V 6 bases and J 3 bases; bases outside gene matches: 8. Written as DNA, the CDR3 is TGTGCCAGTAGGGGACAGGGGCCTATCCTCAATCAGCCCCAGCATTTT. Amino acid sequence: CASRGQGPILNQPQHF.

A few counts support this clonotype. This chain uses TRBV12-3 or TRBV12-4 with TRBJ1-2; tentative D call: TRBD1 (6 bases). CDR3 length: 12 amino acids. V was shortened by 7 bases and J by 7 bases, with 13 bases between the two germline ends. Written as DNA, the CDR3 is TGTGCCAGCAACCGGGGGCCAGTTGGCTACACCTTC. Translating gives CASNRGPVGYTF.

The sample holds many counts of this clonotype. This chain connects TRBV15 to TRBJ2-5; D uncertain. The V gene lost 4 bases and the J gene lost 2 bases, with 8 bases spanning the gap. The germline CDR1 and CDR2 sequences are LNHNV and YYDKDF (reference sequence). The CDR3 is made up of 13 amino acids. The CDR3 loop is CATSKRRQETQYF. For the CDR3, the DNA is TGTGCCACCAGCAAACGACGGCAAGAGACCCAGTACTTC.

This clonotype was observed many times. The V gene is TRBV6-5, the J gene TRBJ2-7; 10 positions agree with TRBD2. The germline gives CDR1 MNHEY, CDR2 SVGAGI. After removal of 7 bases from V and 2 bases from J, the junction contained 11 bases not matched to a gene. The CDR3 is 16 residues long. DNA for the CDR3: TGTGCCAGCACCCGGGCTAGCGGGAGTGGGACCTACGAGCAGTACTTC. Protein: CASTRASGSGTYEQYF.

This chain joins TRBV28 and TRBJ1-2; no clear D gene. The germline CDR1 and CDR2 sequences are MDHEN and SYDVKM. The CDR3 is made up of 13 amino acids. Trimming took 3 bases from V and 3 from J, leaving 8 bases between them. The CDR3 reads CASSFGRDYGYTF. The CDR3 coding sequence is TGTGCCAGCAGTTTTGGACGGGACTATGGCTACACCTTC.

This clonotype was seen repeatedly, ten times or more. The CDR3 coding sequence is TGTGCCAGCTCACCACCCACCAGGATGAACACTGAAGCTTTCTTT. Translated, it gives CASSPPTRMNTEAFF. V is TRBV18 and J is TRBJ1-1; no definite D call. Germline values: CDR1 KGHSH, CDR2 LQKENI. This CDR3 comprises 15 residues. Trimming stripped 0 bases from V and 0 bases from J, with 8 bases between.

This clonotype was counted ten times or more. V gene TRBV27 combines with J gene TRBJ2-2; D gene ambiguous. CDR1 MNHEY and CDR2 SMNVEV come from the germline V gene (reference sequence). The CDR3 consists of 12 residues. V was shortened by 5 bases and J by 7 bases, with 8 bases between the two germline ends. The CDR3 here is CASSHLGGELFF. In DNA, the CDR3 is TGTGCCAGCAGTCACCTTGGCGGGGAGCTGTTTTTT.

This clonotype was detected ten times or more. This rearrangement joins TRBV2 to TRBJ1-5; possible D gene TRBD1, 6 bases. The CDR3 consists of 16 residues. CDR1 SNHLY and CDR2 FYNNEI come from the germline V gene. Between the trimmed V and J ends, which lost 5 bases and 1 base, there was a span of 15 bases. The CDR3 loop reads CASSTEQGMSNQPQHF. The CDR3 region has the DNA TGTGCCAGCAGTACAGAACAGGGAATGAGCAATCAGCCCCAGCATTTT. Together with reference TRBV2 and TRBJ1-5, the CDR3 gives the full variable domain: EPEVTQTPSHQVTQMGQEVILRCVPISNHLYFYWYRQILGQKVEFLVSFYNNEISEKSEIFDDQFSVERPDGSNFTLKIRSTKLEDSAMYFCASSTEQGMSNQPQHFGDGTRLSIL.

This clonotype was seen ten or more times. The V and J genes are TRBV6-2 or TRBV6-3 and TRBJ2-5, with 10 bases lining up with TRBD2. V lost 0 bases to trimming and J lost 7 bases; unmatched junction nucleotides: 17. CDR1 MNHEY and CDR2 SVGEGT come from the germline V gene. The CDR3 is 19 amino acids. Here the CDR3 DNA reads TGTGCCAGCAGTTACTCGAAAGTCCTAGCGGGAGAGCTTTCGGGGACCCAGTACTTC. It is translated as CASSYSKVLAGELSGTQYF.

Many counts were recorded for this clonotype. The DNA for the CDR3 is TGCGCCAGCAGCTTCACCGGCCCAAAGGAAGAAGCTTTCTTT. Its protein is CASSFTGPKEEAFF. The rearrangement joins TRBV5-1 to TRBJ1-1; D unclear. Germline-derived CDR1 and CDR2 are SGHRS and YFSETQ. V was shortened by 2 bases and J by 8 bases, with 16 bases between the two germline ends. The CDR3 runs to 14 residues.

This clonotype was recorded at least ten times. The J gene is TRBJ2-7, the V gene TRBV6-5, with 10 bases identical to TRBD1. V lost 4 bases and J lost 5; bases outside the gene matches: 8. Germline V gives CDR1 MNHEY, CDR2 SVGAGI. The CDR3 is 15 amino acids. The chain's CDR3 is CASSSPRDRGDEQYF. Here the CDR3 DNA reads TGTGCCAGCAGTTCCCCGAGGGACAGGGGTGACGAGCAGTACTTC.

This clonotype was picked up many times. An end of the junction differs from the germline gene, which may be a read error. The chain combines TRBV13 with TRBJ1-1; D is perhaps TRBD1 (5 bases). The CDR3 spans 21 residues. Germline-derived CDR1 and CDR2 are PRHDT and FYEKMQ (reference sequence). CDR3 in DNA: TGTGCCAGCACCTTAAATAGGGGTGGAGGTCGAAGCTCTGGGGGGAATACTGAAGCTTTCTTT. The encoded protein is CASTLNRGGGRSSGGNTEAFF.

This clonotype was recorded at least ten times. This CDR3 is CSARAHLSNQPQHF. The CDR3, as DNA: TGCAGTGCTAGGGCGCATTTAAGCAATCAGCCCCAGCATTTT. V gene TRBV20-1 combines with J gene TRBJ1-5, with D unclear. Trimming removed 3 bases from V and 1 base from J, with 10 bases in between. The CDR3 extends over 14 amino acids. Germline V gene data show CDR1 as DFQATT and CDR2 as SNEGSKA (reference sequence).

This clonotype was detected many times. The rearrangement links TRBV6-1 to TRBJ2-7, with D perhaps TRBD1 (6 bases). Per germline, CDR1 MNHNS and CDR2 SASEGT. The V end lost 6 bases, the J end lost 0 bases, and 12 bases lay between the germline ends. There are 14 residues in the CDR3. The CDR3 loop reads CASSPTGISYEQYF. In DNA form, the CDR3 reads TGTGCCAGCAGCCCGACAGGAATCTCCTACGAGCAGTACTTC.

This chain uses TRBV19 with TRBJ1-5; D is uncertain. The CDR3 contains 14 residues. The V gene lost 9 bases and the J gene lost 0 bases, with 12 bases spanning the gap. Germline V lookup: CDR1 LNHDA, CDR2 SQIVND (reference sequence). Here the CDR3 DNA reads TGTGCCAGCCAACAGACGAATAGCAATCAGCCCCAGCATTTT. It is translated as CASQQTNSNQPQHF.

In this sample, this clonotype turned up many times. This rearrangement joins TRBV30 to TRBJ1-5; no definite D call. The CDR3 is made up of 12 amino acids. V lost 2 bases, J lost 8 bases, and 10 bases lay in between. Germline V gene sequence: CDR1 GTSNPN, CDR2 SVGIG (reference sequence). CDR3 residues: CAWSRTREPQHF. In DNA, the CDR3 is TGTGCCTGGAGTAGAACCCGGGAGCCCCAGCATTTT.

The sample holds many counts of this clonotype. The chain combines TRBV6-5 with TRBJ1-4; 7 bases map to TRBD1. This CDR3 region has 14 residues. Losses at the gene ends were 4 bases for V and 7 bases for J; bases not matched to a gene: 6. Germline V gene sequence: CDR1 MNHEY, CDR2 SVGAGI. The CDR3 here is CASSSIRQGEKLFF. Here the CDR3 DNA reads TGTGCCAGCAGTTCCATCCGACAGGGTGAAAAACTGTTTTTT.

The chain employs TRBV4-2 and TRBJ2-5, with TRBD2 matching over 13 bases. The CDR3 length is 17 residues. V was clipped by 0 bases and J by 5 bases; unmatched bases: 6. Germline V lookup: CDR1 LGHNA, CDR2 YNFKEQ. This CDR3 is CASSQDGTSGVAETQYF. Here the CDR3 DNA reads TGTGCCAGCAGCCAAGATGGGACTAGCGGGGTTGCGGAGACCCAGTACTTC.

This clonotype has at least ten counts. Written as DNA, the CDR3 is TGTGCCAGCAGTTACTCGATCCGGGTTGATAATTCACCCCTCCACTTT. It is translated as CASSYSIRVDNSPLHF. This chain connects TRBV6-5 to TRBJ1-6, with D hard to call. V lost 0 bases and J 5 bases, leaving 11 bases between the germline ends. The CDR3 consists of 16 residues. Germline V gives CDR1 MNHEY, CDR2 SVGAGI.

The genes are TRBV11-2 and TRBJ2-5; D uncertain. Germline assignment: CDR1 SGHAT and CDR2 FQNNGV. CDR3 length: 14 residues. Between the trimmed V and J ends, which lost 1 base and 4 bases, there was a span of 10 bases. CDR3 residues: CASSLVELRETQYF. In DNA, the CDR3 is TGTGCCAGCAGCTTAGTGGAACTTAGAGAGACCCAGTACTTC.

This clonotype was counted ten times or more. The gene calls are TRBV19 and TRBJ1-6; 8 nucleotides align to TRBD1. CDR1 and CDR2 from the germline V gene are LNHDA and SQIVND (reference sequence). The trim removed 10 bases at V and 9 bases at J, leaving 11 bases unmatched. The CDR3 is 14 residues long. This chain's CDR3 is CATAGQGIGSPLHF. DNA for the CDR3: TGTGCCACCGCAGGACAGGGAATTGGTTCACCCCTCCACTTT.

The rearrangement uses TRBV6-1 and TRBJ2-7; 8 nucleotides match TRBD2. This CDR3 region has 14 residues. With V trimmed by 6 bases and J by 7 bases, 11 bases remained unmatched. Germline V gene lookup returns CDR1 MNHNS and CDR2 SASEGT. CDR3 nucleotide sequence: TGTGCCAGCAGCACCTTGCGGGAGGATGCGGAGCAGTACTTC. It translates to CASSTLREDAEQYF.